This T cell receptor (beta chain) came from a study of blood T cell repertoires in COVID-19. About the research overall: Specimens from acute and convalescent COVID-19 originated in the United States, Italy and Spain. T cells, B-cell-depleted T cells, or PBMCs supplied cDNA or gDNA.

Germline CDR1 is LNHDA and CDR2 is SQIVND (reference sequence). This CDR3 spans 20 amino acids. V was clipped by 3 bases and J by 5 bases, with 31 bases between them. Original handling: Using reference gene primer amplification, nucleated cell counts were estimated. This table comes from immunoSEQ multiplex PCR, and its TCRdb copy is limited to in-frame clones, with some not included. D and trimming come from the DNA, and the V and J calls and clone size come from that table. The data contain 150,000 to 200,000 clones, roughly 83% of them singletons. This chain links TRBV19 with TRBJ1-1; TRBD1 is a possible D gene (6 bases). This receptor was identified in a woman older than 75 with active or convalescent COVID-19. Sequencing input: peripheral blood. The CDR3 protein is CASSISLFGRTADNNTEAFF. CDR3 nucleotides: TGTGCCAGTAGTATTTCCCTGTTCGGGCGGACAGCGGATAATAATACTGAAGCTTTCTTT. Drawing the rest from reference TRBV19 and TRBJ1-1, the complete variable domain is DGGITQSPKYLFRKEGQNVTLSCEQNLNHDAMYWYRQDPGQGLRLIYYSQIVNDFQKGDIAEGYSVSREKKESFPLTVTSAQKNPTAFYLCASSISLFGRTADNNTEAFFGQGTRLTVV.